A single sample gave rise to the 8 T cell receptor beta chains below, sequenced in a study of somatic mutations in cytotoxic T cells in rheumatoid arthritis. Profiling relied on immunoSEQ multiplex PCR, and the TCRdb table lists in-frame clones only, not all of them. The table has 15,000 or so clones, approximately 78% seen once; the top ten hold 15% to 20%. Sequenced input: CD8+ T cells sorted from blood. The source of these receptors is a woman in her forties or fifties with rheumatoid arthritis.

J is TRBJ2-7 and V is TRBV27; a possible D gene is TRBD2 (5 bases). The CDR3 runs 17 residues. Germline CDR1 and CDR2: MNHEY and SMNVEV (reference sequence). V was cut by 6 bases and J by 2 bases, with 23 bases left in between. CDR3 sequence: CASRPGNGGGNPYEQYF. Here the CDR3 DNA reads TGTGCCAGCAGACCGGGGAATGGCGGCGGTAACCCCTACGAGCAGTACTTC.

J is TRBJ2-3 and V is TRBV6-5; either TRBD1 or TRBD2 may fit D (5 bases each). Germline CDR1 reads MNHEY; CDR2 reads SVGAGI. The ends were cut back, 7 bases at V and 2 bases at J, with 16 bases in the middle. The CDR3 contains 15 residues. The CDR3 DNA follows: TGTGCCAGCATACCGGCCCTGGGGGACACAGATACGCAGTATTTT. As protein: CASIPALGDTDTQYF.

Turning to this clone: This specimen includes other DNA sequences encoding the same CDR3. The J gene is TRBJ1-1, the V gene TRBV6-1; 9 bases align to TRBD1. J gave up 2 bases and V 6 bases, and 7 bases lay outside the gene matches. This CDR3 has 15 residues. CDR1 and CDR2 (germline): MNHNS, SASEGT. CDR3: CASRDRDRVNTEAFF. The CDR3, as DNA: TGTGCCAGCAGAGACCGGGACAGGGTAAACACTGAAGCTTTCTTT.

This rearrangement joins TRBV7-9 to TRBJ2-1; D uncertain. The length of the CDR3 is 16 residues. V lost 5 bases, J lost 0 bases, and 14 bases lay in between. Germline V CDR1 and CDR2: SEHNR, FQNEAQ (reference sequence). In nucleotides, the CDR3 is TGTGCCAGCAGCGTAAAGGGCACAACCTCCTACAATGAGCAGTTCTTC. This translates into CASSVKGTTSYNEQFF.

V and J are TRBV19 and TRBJ2-1; 11 nucleotides match TRBD2. Per the germline V gene, CDR1 is LNHDA and CDR2 is SQIVND (reference sequence). V trimming: 1 base; J trimming: 10 bases; junction bases outside the gene matches: 6. The CDR3 length is 15 residues. Here the CDR3 reads CASSIAGLAAGEQFF. In nucleotides, the CDR3 is TGTGCCAGTAGTATAGCGGGACTAGCGGCAGGGGAGCAGTTCTTC. Drawing the rest from reference TRBV19 and TRBJ2-1, the complete variable domain is DGGITQSPKYLFRKEGQNVTLSCEQNLNHDAMYWYRQDPGQGLRLIYYSQIVNDFQKGDIAEGYSVSREKKESFPLTVTSAQKNPTAFYLCASSIAGLAAGEQFFGPGTRLTVL.

The genes are TRBV6-6 and TRBJ2-7, with TRBD1 matching over 8 bases. The J segment lost 3 bases and the V segment lost 4 bases, leaving 5 bases of the junction unmatched. This CDR3 has 14 residues. Germline CDR1 and CDR2: MNHNY and SVGAGI (reference sequence). This CDR3 reads CASSSEGQDYEQYF. Written as DNA, the CDR3 is TGTGCCAGCAGTTCAGAGGGACAGGACTACGAGCAGTACTTC.

This sequence joins TRBV11-2 and TRBJ2-1; 7 positions match TRBD2. The germline V gene encodes CDR1 SGHAT and CDR2 FQNNGV. This CDR3 is built from 13 residues. Unmatched junction bases numbered 5, after V lost 5 bases and J lost 7 bases. DNA for the CDR3: TGTGCCAGCAGCGTCAGGGAGGGTAATGAGCAGTTCTTC. Translated, it gives CASSVREGNEQFF.

The chain recombines TRBV10-3 with TRBJ2-5, with D tentatively TRBD2 (5 bases). Trimming left V 3 bases short and J 1 base short, with 21 bases between. The CDR3 extends over 18 amino acids. Germline loops: CDR1 ENHRY, CDR2 SYGVKD. CDR3 coding DNA: TGTGCCATCAGTGATCTGTTGGTGGGAGAAGAATCCCAAGAGACCCAGTACTTC. Its translation is CAISDLLVGEESQETQYF.